What follows are 23 T cell receptor beta chains derived from one specimen sequenced in a study of T cell responses to AZD1222 COVID-19 vaccine. The repertoire was sequenced with immunoSEQ multiplex PCR; TCRdb's copy has only in-frame clones and lacks some. The data show about 120,000 clones, roughly 91% seen once. The sequencing here drew on peripheral blood, taken on day 0 of MenACWY control vaccination. Receptor source: an adult in good health.

V usage is TRBV5-4 and J usage is TRBJ1-6; D remains unclear. There are 13 residues in the CDR3. Germline CDR1 reads SGHNT; CDR2 reads YYREEE (reference sequence). V was cut by 6 bases and J by 7 bases, with 11 bases left in between. CDR3 amino acids: CASTIEQNSPLHF. Written as DNA, the CDR3 is TGTGCCAGCACCATCGAACAGAATTCACCCCTCCACTTT. The variable domain in full, completed from reference TRBV5-4 and TRBJ1-6, reads ETGVTQSPTHLIKTRGQQVTLRCSSQSGHNTVSWYQQALGQGPQFIFQYYREEENGRGNFPPRFSGLQFPNYSSELNVNALELDDSALYLCASTIEQNSPLHFGNGTRLTVT.

The rearrangement uses TRBV24-1 and TRBJ2-1; 9 bases map to TRBD2. The CDR3 runs 16 residues. The trim removed 5 bases at V and 8 bases at J, leaving 12 bases unmatched. Germline lookup yields CDR1 KGHDR and CDR2 SFDVKD. For the CDR3, the DNA is TGTGCCACCAGTGGAGTAGCGGGAGAGGGACACTATGAGCAGTTCTTC. Translating gives CATSGVAGEGHYEQFF.

The chain uses TRBV6-5 and TRBJ1-3; D uncertain. Germline V gives CDR1 MNHEY, CDR2 SVGAGI. Trimming left V 2 bases short and J 0 bases short, with 8 bases between. The CDR3 extends over 15 amino acids. CDR3 sequence: CASSYDGYSGNTIYF. The CDR3 DNA sequence: TGTGCCAGCAGTTACGACGGGTACTCTGGAAACACCATATATTTT.

J is TRBJ2-7 and V is TRBV11-3; possibly TRBD1 for D (5 bases). CDR1 SGHNT and CDR2 YENEEA come from the germline V gene. CDR3 length: 15 residues. The V end was cut by 1 base, the J end by 0 bases, with 10 bases between. This chain's CDR3 is CASSLVRGSSYEQYF. The CDR3 DNA follows: TGTGCCAGCAGCTTAGTAAGGGGCTCCTCCTACGAGCAGTACTTC.

The chain has TRBV3-1 (or the pseudogene TRBV3-2) and TRBJ2-7; the D is unclear. The CDR3 contains 12 residues. Germline V lookup: CDR1 LGHDT, CDR2 YNNKEL (reference sequence). The V gene lost 1 base and the J gene lost 7 bases, with 8 bases spanning the gap. The CDR3 DNA is TGTGCCAGCAGCCAAGTAATAGCTGAGCAGTACTTC. Translated: CASSQVIAEQYF.

The chain carries TRBV6-5 and TRBJ2-7; 7 positions agree with TRBD2. The CDR3 loop spans 15 amino acids. From germline, CDR1 is MNHEY and CDR2 SVGAGI. With 6 bases clipped from V and 2 bases from J, the junction kept 10 bases outside the gene matches. CDR3 sequence: CASRIQGSGAYEQYF. DNA of the CDR3: TGTGCCAGCAGGATACAAGGGAGCGGGGCCTACGAGCAGTACTTC.

This clone was picked up one time. V gene TRBV24-1 combines with J gene TRBJ2-3, with 7 positions matching TRBD1. Germline V gene sequence: CDR1 KGHDR, CDR2 SFDVKD. There are 15 residues in the CDR3. Trimming cost V 3 bases and J 6 bases; bases outside gene matches: 8. The CDR3 sequence is CATSDTGVEWDTQYF. The CDR3 DNA sequence: TGTGCCACCAGTGATACAGGGGTGGAATGGGATACGCAGTATTTT.

V gene TRBV6-5 combines with J gene TRBJ1-1; D is ambiguous. Germline lookup yields CDR1 MNHEY and CDR2 SVGAGI. The V and J ends lost 5 bases and 0 bases respectively, with 13 bases between them. The CDR3 loop spans 15 amino acids. As DNA, the CDR3 is TGTGCCAGCAGTCCGGAGTCTCTCATGAACACTGAAGCTTTCTTT. It specifies CASSPESLMNTEAFF.

The chain recombines TRBV7-9 with TRBJ1-1; no reliable D call. This CDR3 is built from 12 residues. The V end lost 3 bases, the J end lost 1 base, and 3 bases lay between the germline ends. The germline V gene encodes CDR1 SEHNR and CDR2 FQNEAQ (reference sequence). For the CDR3, the DNA is TGTGCCAGCAGCTTCGGGAACACTGAAGCTTTCTTT. Its protein product is CASSFGNTEAFF.

The J gene is TRBJ2-1, the V gene TRBV27; TRBD1 is a possible D gene (6 bases). The V end lost 6 bases, the J end lost 4 bases, and 13 bases lay between the germline ends. The CDR3 covers 14 residues. Per the germline V gene, CDR1 is MNHEY and CDR2 is SMNVEV (reference sequence). In nucleotides, the CDR3 is TGTGCCAGCAGACCTCGAGGGGGTTACAATGAGCAGTTCTTC. Residues: CASRPRGGYNEQFF.

This sequence joins TRBV10-3 and TRBJ1-1, with D perhaps matching TRBD1 (5 bases). Germline CDR1 is ENHRY and CDR2 is SYGVKD. V lost 1 base and J lost 10, with 10 bases in between. CDR3 size: 12 residues. The CDR3 nucleotides are TGTGCCATCAGTGAGTGGGGGGAAGGAGCTTTCTTT. This codes for CAISEWGEGAFF.

This chain links TRBV3-1 (or the pseudogene TRBV3-2) with TRBJ1-2, with a weak D call TRBD1 (5 bases). The CDR3 has 14 amino acids. The V end lost 2 bases, the J end lost 4 bases, and 11 bases lay between the germline ends. The germline gives CDR1 LGHDT, CDR2 YNNKEL (reference sequence). The CDR3 is CASSQTGGAYGYTF. The CDR3 coding sequence is TGTGCCAGCAGCCAAACAGGTGGGGCCTATGGCTACACCTTC.

The V call is TRBV7-6, the J call TRBJ2-7; D is uncertain. The V end was cut by 7 bases, the J end by 4 bases, with 14 bases between. This CDR3 is built from 13 residues. The V gene's germline CDR1 is SGHVS and CDR2 FNYEAQ. The DNA for the CDR3 is TGTGCCAGCACCCCTAGAGGTACGTACGAGCAGTACTTC. Residues: CASTPRGTYEQYF.

In regard to this clone: Germline is not matched at one junction end, which may reflect a read error. This rearrangement joins TRBV4-3 to TRBJ2-7; D gene uncertain. Germline-derived CDR1 and CDR2 are LGHNA and YSLEER. This CDR3 has 15 residues. The CDR3 bases are TGCGCCAGCAGCCAAGAAAAACTTACCTCCCACGAGCAGTACTTC. Amino acid sequence: CASSQEKLTSHEQYF.

The V and J genes are TRBV11-3 and TRBJ1-1; D is unclear. The CDR3 totals 13 residues. Germline values: CDR1 SGHNT, CDR2 YENEEA. Trimming removed 0 bases from V and 5 bases from J, with 7 bases in between. The CDR3 coding sequence is TGTGCCAGCAGCTTAGATCTGGCTACTGAAGCTTTCTTT. Residues: CASSLDLATEAFF. The full variable domain, completed using reference TRBV11-3 and TRBJ1-1, is EAGVVQSPRYKIIEKKQPVAFWCNPISGHNTLYWYLQNLGQGPELLIRYENEEAVDDSQLPKDRFSAERLKGVDSTLKIQPAELGDSAVYLCASSLDLATEAFFGQGTRLTVV.

This chain uses TRBV11-3 with TRBJ1-1; D ambiguous. Trimming removed 3 bases at V and 3 bases at J, with 20 bases between. The CDR3 loop spans 17 amino acids. CDR1 SGHNT and CDR2 YENEEA come from the germline V gene. The CDR3 region has the DNA TGTGCCAGCAGCTTGTTTGGAGATTCTAACTCCTACACTGAAGCTTTCTTT. Translated, it gives CASSLFGDSNSYTEAFF.

The V gene is TRBV29-1, the J gene TRBJ1-1; D gene ambiguous. CDR1 SQVTM and CDR2 ANQGSEA come from the germline V gene. V lost 4 bases, J lost 0 bases, and 6 bases lay in between. The CDR3 consists of 12 residues. Written as DNA, the CDR3 is TGCAGCGTTGGCAGCCTGAACACTGAAGCTTTCTTT. It translates to CSVGSLNTEAFF.

This rearrangement joins TRBV4-2 to TRBJ1-1; TRBD1 might be the D (5 bases). Germline CDR1 LGHNA, CDR2 YNFKEQ. CDR3 length equals 16 residues. The ends were cut back, 4 bases at V and 2 bases at J, with 17 bases in the middle. The CDR3: CASSPQGGRPNTEAFF. CDR3 coding DNA: TGTGCCAGCAGCCCCCAGGGCGGCAGACCAAACACTGAAGCTTTCTTT.

This clone was picked up a small number of times. The V and J genes are TRBV15 and TRBJ1-1; the match to TRBD1 covers 8 bases. V gave up 3 bases and J gave up 4 bases; unmatched junction bases: 7. CDR1 is LNHNV, CDR2 YYDKDF, per germline (reference sequence). The CDR3 is 15 residues long. The CDR3 spells CATSRSGGAGTEAFF. CDR3 DNA sequence: TGTGCCACCAGCAGGTCAGGGGGCGCGGGCACTGAAGCTTTCTTT.

The CDR3 nucleotides read TGTGCCAGCGCCAGGGGACAGGGCGCGGTTGAGCAGTTCTTC. Amino acids: CASARGQGAVEQFF. V usage is TRBV7-2 and J usage is TRBJ2-1; 9 positions agree with TRBD1. The CDR3 covers 14 residues. CDR1 is SGHTA, CDR2 FQGNSA, per germline. The V segment lost 8 bases and the J segment 9 bases; nucleotides outside the gene matches: 11.

This clone appeared a single time. The chain joins TRBV5-4 to TRBJ2-3; 9 bases agree with TRBD1. The V gene's germline CDR1 is SGHNT and CDR2 YYREEE (reference sequence). The ends lost 4 bases at V and 4 bases at J; junction bases unmatched: 7. The CDR3 sequence is 15 residues long. CDR3 DNA sequence: TGTGCCAGCAGCAAAGGGACAGGGAGTGCAGATACGCAGTATTTT. This gives the protein CASSKGTGSADTQYF.

This chain links TRBV10-3 with TRBJ2-3; TRBD1 matches at 7 bases. The ends lost 10 bases at V and 3 bases at J; junction bases unmatched: 10. The V gene's germline CDR1 is ENHRY and CDR2 SYGVKD. The CDR3 extends over 14 amino acids. This CDR3 reads CATGRDSETDTQYF. The CDR3 DNA reads TGTGCCACCGGACGGGACAGTGAGACAGATACGCAGTATTTT.

The rearrangement links TRBV11-3 to TRBJ2-7; 9 bases map to TRBD2. CDR1 and CDR2 (germline): SGHNT, YENEEA. CDR3 length equals 14 residues. The J segment lost 1 base and the V segment lost 3 bases, leaving 1 base of the junction unmatched. The CDR3 is CASSFAGGSYEQYF. The CDR3 bases are TGTGCCAGCAGCTTTGCGGGGGGGTCCTACGAGCAGTACTTC.